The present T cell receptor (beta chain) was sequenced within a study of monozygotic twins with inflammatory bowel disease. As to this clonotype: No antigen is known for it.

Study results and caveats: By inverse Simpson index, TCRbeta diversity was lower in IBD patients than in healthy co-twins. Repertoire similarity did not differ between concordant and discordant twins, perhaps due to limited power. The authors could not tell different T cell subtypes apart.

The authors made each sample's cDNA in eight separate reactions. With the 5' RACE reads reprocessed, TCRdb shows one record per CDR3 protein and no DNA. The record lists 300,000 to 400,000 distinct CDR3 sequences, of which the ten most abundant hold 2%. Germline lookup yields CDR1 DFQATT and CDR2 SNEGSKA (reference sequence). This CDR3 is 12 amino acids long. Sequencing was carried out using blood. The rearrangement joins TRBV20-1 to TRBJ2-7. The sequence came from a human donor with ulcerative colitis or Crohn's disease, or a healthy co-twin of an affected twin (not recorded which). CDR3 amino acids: CSASWVSPEQYF.